The entry below describes one TCR beta chain. There is no known antigen for this receptor. Per-base qualities were not stored, and no clone one base away is much larger. This sample was included in a study of blood T cells in healthy people across ages (dated by TCRdb to between 2015 and 2016). In terms of the full investigation: In model experiments, template switching captured roughly one uniquely barcoded TCR beta cDNA molecule for every two T cells. To avoid experimental bias, donors of different ages were randomly spread across the sequencing lanes. The study analyzed two additional independent replicas of 1 million unique cDNA reads from the same blood draw for two donors, one aged 18 to 30 and one aged 80 or older. Age-related changes in TCR beta repertoire diversity were measured in the study by deep sequencing normalized with unique cDNA molecular identifiers. The donors were split into four age groups: young (average 16 years), middle-aged (about 40), aged (more than 60) and long-lived (approximately 80).

Results the study describes overall, beyond this receptor: Estimates of total diversity based on one million sequenced T cells were regarded as lower bounds and as underestimates. Bulk unsorted PBMC profiling prevented conclusive comparison of naive and antigen-experienced compartments. Compared with the aged group, the long-lived group had more naive CD4+ T cells, fewer expanded clones and increased TCR diversity, suggesting age selection. Observed TCR beta diversity correlated strongly with the percentage of naive T cells measured by flow cytometry. As age increased, observed TCR beta diversity per million T cells dropped in a roughly linear way, and a significant reduction was already evident by age about 40. Donor CMV infection status was unknown, potentially confounding age-related changes in expanded clonotypes.

The V end loses 0 bases and the J end loses 8 bases, and a stretch of 11 bases separates them. The germline V gene (reference sequence) yields LNHNV for CDR1 and YYDKDF for CDR2. Including cysteine and phenylalanine, the CDR3 has 15 amino acids. The sequence is cut down to CDR3 DNA, 45 bases in frame from base 1. The donors were some 39 Caucasian individuals from Russia, aged 6 to 90 years, who were systemically healthy. Around 9.9 milliliters of peripheral blood were collected from each donor into EDTA-treated Vacutainer tubes. PBMCs were isolated by Ficoll-Paque density-gradient centrifugation, with at least 7 million obtained per sample. Trizol reagent was used to extract total RNA from PBMCs, with at least 5 micrograms per sample. The percentages of naive CD45RAhigh/CD27high T cells were determined by flow cytometry on a PBMC aliquot from every donor. Receptor libraries were prepared by 5' RACE. The data were produced on an Illumina HiSeq 2500. A second PCR of roughly 7 to 11 cycles was performed with a sample-barcoded 5' primer and a J-beta primer mix. A template-switch 5' adaptor carrying 12 random nucleotides introduced a unique molecular identifier onto each TCR beta cDNA molecule. Each sample yielded at least 2.5 million CDR3-containing paired-end reads. First-strand cDNA was synthesized from all RNA with the Mint cDNA synthesis kit, primed by a TRBC-specific oligonucleotide. Following uracil-DNA glycosylase treatment, all cDNA underwent a first 18-cycle PCR with the universal primers M1SS and BC2_uni_R. Per the original workflow: For normalization, 1 million high-quality reads were randomly selected from each sample, with every read carrying a distinct molecular identifier. Reads with shared molecular identifiers were discarded instead of being binned into consensus sequences. MiTCR, set to a Q25 quality threshold and the strictest error-elimination algorithm, was used for CDR3 identification, clonotype clustering and error correction. A nonparametric unseen species model with Euler transformation was used to estimate lower-bound total TCR beta diversity. TCRdb applied fastp at Q25 and MiXCR to the public reads, then kept only in-frame beta chains. Each CDR3 protein gets just one entry, which takes the most common genes and DNA from the rows behind it. The V and J calls come from TCRdb's annotation, not from the publication. Counted in this sample were 1.5 million to 2 million distinct CDR3 sequences; roughly 50% of them appeared once. The top ten clonotypes cover over 2% of the sample.

The sequence came from a woman in her thirties or forties in good health. Sequenced sample: blood. The rearrangement joined TRBV15 to TRBJ2-6, with the D segment identity uncertain. The CDR3 in this case is CATSRDPRLSNVLTF. The base sequence is TGTGCCACCAGCAGAGATCCCAGGTTGTCCAACGTCCTGACTTTC.